This T cell receptor (beta chain) was found in a study of human CD8 memory T cell subsets. UMI-labeled 5' RACE was used to make TCR beta libraries. TCRdb re-called the 5' RACE reads, yielding one record per CDR3 amino acid sequence without DNA. The sample table includes 3,000 to 4,500 distinct CDR3 sequences. This TCR derives from a human donor in good health. The sequenced material came from CD8+ T cells from PBMCs.

CDR3 amino acids: CASSPAGTSGKGSYEQYF. The rearrangement joins TRBV14 to TRBJ2-7; TCRdb outputs TRBD2, but without DNA this stays unchecked. Germline CDR1 SGHDN, CDR2 FVKESK. This CDR3 spans 18 amino acids.